This TCR beta chain was captured in a study of blood T cell repertoires in COVID-19. The data were produced by immunoSEQ multiplex PCR, yet TCRdb's version contains in-frame clones alone and is incomplete. Of about 250,000 clones listed, approximately 90% are singletons. Sequenced material: PBMCs or T cells enriched from blood (not recorded which). The clonotype was recovered from a woman aged 25-40 years with acute COVID-19.

Here the CDR3 DNA reads TGTGCCAGCAGCCGGGGTCAGGGGCTCGAGACCCAGTACTTC. Translating it yields CASSRGQGLETQYF. The gene calls are TRBV3-1 (or the pseudogene TRBV3-2) and TRBJ2-5, with D possibly being TRBD1 (6 bases). V was clipped by 4 bases and J by 5 bases, with 14 bases between them. CDR1 and CDR2 from the germline V gene are LGHDT and YNNKEL (reference sequence). This CDR3 spans 14 amino acids.